These 22 T cell receptor beta chains were all obtained from the same sample, sequenced in a study of T cell responses to AZD1222 COVID-19 vaccine (dated by TCRdb to the early 2020s). The intended sense of this specimen's time point label: baseline before first vaccination. The protocol used for the library was the immunoSEQ multiplex PCR assay. TCRdb retrieved this table from immuneACCESS and kept in-frame rearrangements only. Not all clones are present; in checked studies, unresolved V genes account for under half, and no reason is known for the remainder. For this sample there are around 89,000 clones; approximately 91% appear just once. Around a fifth of the sample is in the top ten clones. The source was peripheral blood, collected on day 0 of AZD1222 vaccination. These receptors all come from an adult in good health.

V is TRBV7-9 and J is TRBJ2-5, with TRBD1 as a possible D gene (5 bases). Trimming left V 8 bases short and J 0 bases short, with 13 bases between. The germline gives CDR1 SEHNR, CDR2 FQNEAQ (reference sequence). This CDR3 is built from 14 residues. CDR3 coding DNA: TGTGCCAGCGCTCGACAGAGTTACCAAGAGACCCAGTACTTC. It encodes CASARQSYQETQYF. Combining the CDR3 with reference TRBV7-9 and TRBJ2-5 gives the whole variable domain DTGVSQNPRHKITKRGQNVTFRCDPISEHNRLYWYRQTLGQGPEFLTYFQNEAQLEKSRLLSDRFSAERPKGSFSTLEIQRTEQGDSAMYLCASARQSYQETQYFGPGTRLLVL.

V usage is TRBV6-6 and J usage is TRBJ1-5; possible D gene TRBD1, 6 bases. Germline CDR1 is MNHNY and CDR2 is SVGAGI (reference sequence). This CDR3 comprises 13 residues. The ends were cut back, 7 bases at V and 4 bases at J, with 11 bases in the middle. The CDR3 DNA reads as TGTGCCAGCACCGGGGACACTAATCAGCCCCAGCATTTT. Translation: CASTGDTNQPQHF.

V usage is TRBV27 and J usage is TRBJ1-2; D is possibly TRBD1 (5 bases). V lost 4 bases, J lost 0 bases, and 15 bases lay in between. The CDR3 is 16 residues long. CDR1 is MNHEY, CDR2 SMNVEV, per germline (reference sequence). Here the CDR3 reads CASSSMGTETNYGYTF. The DNA of the CDR3 is TGTGCCAGCAGTTCAATGGGGACGGAAACTAACTATGGCTACACCTTC.

This clone was seen only a few times. The genes are TRBV12-3 or TRBV12-4 and TRBJ1-2, with D unresolved. The germline V and J ends were trimmed by 4 bases and 2 bases, with 8 bases remaining between them. The CDR3 is 13 amino acids. The CDR3 loop reads CASSSANNYGYTF. CDR3 DNA: TGTGCCAGCAGTTCAGCAAACAACTATGGCTACACCTTC.

The genes are TRBV5-6 and TRBJ1-1; D remains ambiguous. V lost 1 base to trimming and J lost 5 bases, with 6 bases between them. Germline assignment: CDR1 SGHDT and CDR2 YYEEEE. The CDR3 contains 12 residues. As DNA, the CDR3 is TGTGCCAGCAGCTTGCGGTGGACTGAAGCTTTCTTT. It translates to CASSLRWTEAFF.

This clone was seen only once. This chain links TRBV12-5 with TRBJ1-1, with 7 positions matching TRBD1. J was trimmed by 0 bases and V by 4 bases; bases with no gene match: 11. Germline V gene sequence: CDR1 LGHNT, CDR2 FRNRAP. This CDR3 has 17 amino acids. The chain's CDR3 is CASGSPPGQPMNTEAFF. The CDR3, as DNA: TGTGCTAGTGGTTCACCTCCGGGACAGCCGATGAACACTGAAGCTTTCTTT.

V and J are TRBV18 and TRBJ1-4, with D possibly matching TRBD1 (6 bases). Deletions cut 3 bases from V and 3 bases from J, with 11 bases between. Germline-derived CDR1 and CDR2 are KGHSH and LQKENI. CDR3 size: 15 residues. Here the CDR3 reads CASSPQGPSNEKLFF. The CDR3 coding sequence is TGTGCCAGCTCACCCCAGGGGCCGTCTAATGAAAAACTGTTTTTT.

The V gene is TRBV5-4, the J gene TRBJ1-2; a weak D match, TRBD1 (5 bases). The CDR3 contains 18 residues. The V gene's germline CDR1 is SGHNT and CDR2 YYREEE (reference sequence). V lost 6 bases to trimming and J lost 0 bases, with 24 bases between them. The CDR3 nucleotides read TGTGCCAGCATCCTACGGGGTTCAATTGGGGGGACTAACTATGGCTACACCTTC. Translating it yields CASILRGSIGGTNYGYTF.

The chain is built from TRBV5-6 and TRBJ2-1, with D possibly matching TRBD2 (5 bases). The V end lost 1 base, the J end lost 4 bases, and 12 bases lay between the germline ends. This CDR3 has 15 residues. CDR1 SGHDT and CDR2 YYEEEE come from the germline V gene. The CDR3 nucleotides are TGTGCCAGCAGCTTGACGGGGAGAACGTACAATGAGCAGTTCTTC. This translates into CASSLTGRTYNEQFF.

This sequence joins TRBV5-6 and TRBJ2-2; D is possibly TRBD1 or TRBD2 (5 bases each). Germline V gene lookup returns CDR1 SGHDT and CDR2 YYEEEE. The CDR3 consists of 15 residues. Trimming removed 3 bases at V and 2 bases at J, with 11 bases between. The DNA for the CDR3 is TGTGCCAGCAGCTGTTGGGGACCTAACACCGGGGAGCTGTTTTTT. Residues: CASSCWGPNTGELFF.

This chain links TRBV12-5 with TRBJ1-1; TRBD1 is a possible D gene (5 bases). V lost 3 bases, J lost 3 bases, and 23 bases lay in between. The germline V gene has CDR1 LGHNT and CDR2 FRNRAP. This CDR3 spans 18 amino acids. Written as DNA, the CDR3 is TGTGCTAGTGGTTTTCTCGGAAGAGGGGCAGTATCGCACACTGAAGCTTTCTTT. This sequence encodes CASGFLGRGAVSHTEAFF.

V and J are TRBV10-2 and TRBJ2-2; TRBD2 agrees at 11 bases. Germline V gives CDR1 WSHSY, CDR2 SAAADI. The CDR3 is 15 amino acids. V dropped 8 bases and J dropped 5; count of bases not matched to a gene: 7. DNA of the CDR3: TGCGCCAGCCGAACTAGCGGGGGAGGGACCGGGGAGCTGTTTTTT. Its translation: CASRTSGGGTGELFF.

The chain recombines TRBV27 with TRBJ1-4; no clear D gene. V was shortened by 4 bases and J by 1 base, with 7 bases between the two germline ends. CDR3 length: 14 amino acids. Germline CDR1 and CDR2: MNHEY and SMNVEV (reference sequence). Here the CDR3 reads CASSSQQTNEKLFF. CDR3 nucleotide sequence: TGTGCCAGCAGTTCCCAACAAACTAATGAAAAACTGTTTTTT.

This chain uses TRBV7-9 with TRBJ1-5; D uncertain. Trimming removed 4 bases from V and 9 bases from J, with 7 bases in between. The V gene's germline CDR1 is SEHNR and CDR2 FQNEAQ (reference sequence). The CDR3 consists of 11 residues. CDR3 residues: CASSSTGPQHF. The DNA of the CDR3 is TGTGCCAGCAGCTCAACGGGGCCCCAGCATTTT.

This chain links TRBV15 with TRBJ2-1; possibly TRBD1 or TRBD2 for D (5 bases each). Germline CDR1 LNHNV, CDR2 YYDKDF (reference sequence). Trimming cost V 0 bases and J 7 bases, with 16 bases left between them. This CDR3 is 16 amino acids long. CDR3 coding DNA: TGTGCCACCAGCAGAGATCCCCCGGGGCAAGAAAATGAGCAGTTCTTC. Its translation: CATSRDPPGQENEQFF.

V and J are TRBV7-3 and TRBJ2-7, with a possible D match to TRBD1 (6 bases). The CDR3 is made up of 13 amino acids. The germline V and J ends were trimmed by 4 bases and 6 bases, with 13 bases remaining between them. Per the germline V gene, CDR1 is SGHTA and CDR2 is FQGTGA. The CDR3 DNA follows: TGTGCCAGCAGCTCGCAACAGGGCGGCGAGCAGTACTTC. Amino acid sequence: CASSSQQGGEQYF. Supplemented by reference TRBV7-3 and TRBJ2-7, the full variable domain reads GAGVSQTPSNKVTEKGKYVELRCDPISGHTALYWYRQSLGQGPEFLIYFQGTGAADDSGLPNDRFFAVRPEGSVSTLKIQRTERGDSAVYLCASSSQQGGEQYFGPGTRLTVT.

V gene TRBV5-1 combines with J gene TRBJ2-4; D may be TRBD2 (6 bases). The V end lost 0 bases, the J end lost 0 bases, and 10 bases lay between the germline ends. This CDR3 has 16 residues. In germline, CDR1 is SGHRS, CDR2 YFSETQ. The CDR3 region is CASSLVPGAAKNIQYF. DNA of the CDR3: TGCGCCAGCAGCTTGGTTCCGGGAGCAGCCAAAAACATTCAGTACTTC.

The chain joins TRBV28 to TRBJ1-6; D is perhaps TRBD1 (6 bases). Germline-derived CDR1 and CDR2 are MDHEN and SYDVKM. With 7 bases removed from V and 2 bases from J, the gap between germline ends came to 18 bases. This CDR3 comprises 17 residues. CDR3 DNA: TGTGCCAGCACCCTAACAGGGCCTAACCCCTATAATTCACCCCTCCACTTT. Protein: CASTLTGPNPYNSPLHF.

This clone appeared a single time. This chain joins TRBV6-2 or TRBV6-3 and TRBJ2-1; D possibly uses TRBD1 or TRBD2 (6 bases each). The germline gives CDR1 MNHEY, CDR2 SVGEGT. There are 14 residues in the CDR3. V was trimmed by 3 bases and J by 2 bases, leaving 8 bases between them. The CDR3 bases are TGTGCCAGCAGTTATCGGGGGCCCTACAATGAGCAGTTCTTC. Translating it yields CASSYRGPYNEQFF.

The chain employs TRBV29-1 and TRBJ1-2; D unresolved. This CDR3 has 13 amino acids. The V gene lost 4 bases and the J gene lost 3 bases, with 12 bases spanning the gap. Germline V gene lookup returns CDR1 SQVTM and CDR2 ANQGSEA. CDR3 in amino acids: CSVAPSEDYGYTF. CDR3 nucleotides: TGCAGCGTTGCGCCCAGCGAAGACTATGGCTACACCTTC. Full variable domain (remainder filled in from reference TRBV29-1 and TRBJ1-2): SAVISQKPSRDICQRGTSLTIQCQVDSQVTMMFWYRQQPGQSLTLIATANQGSEATYESGFVIDKFPISRPNLTFSTLTVSNMSPEDSSIYLCSVAPSEDYGYTFGSGTRLTVV.

The rearrangement uses TRBV20-1 and TRBJ1-2; TRBD1 might be the D (6 bases). The CDR3 has 10 amino acids. Germline V gene sequence: CDR1 DFQATT, CDR2 SNEGSKA (reference sequence). This chain's CDR3 is CTAGDYGYTF. The CDR3 DNA is TGCACTGCAGGGGACTATGGCTACACCTTC.

The V call is TRBV12-3 or TRBV12-4, the J call TRBJ2-7; D not certain. The CDR3 is made up of 13 amino acids. The V end was cut by 2 bases, the J end by 5 bases, with 10 bases between. CDR3 sequence: CASSLIRNHEQYF. CDR3 sequence (DNA): TGTGCCAGCAGTTTAATACGGAATCACGAGCAGTACTTC.